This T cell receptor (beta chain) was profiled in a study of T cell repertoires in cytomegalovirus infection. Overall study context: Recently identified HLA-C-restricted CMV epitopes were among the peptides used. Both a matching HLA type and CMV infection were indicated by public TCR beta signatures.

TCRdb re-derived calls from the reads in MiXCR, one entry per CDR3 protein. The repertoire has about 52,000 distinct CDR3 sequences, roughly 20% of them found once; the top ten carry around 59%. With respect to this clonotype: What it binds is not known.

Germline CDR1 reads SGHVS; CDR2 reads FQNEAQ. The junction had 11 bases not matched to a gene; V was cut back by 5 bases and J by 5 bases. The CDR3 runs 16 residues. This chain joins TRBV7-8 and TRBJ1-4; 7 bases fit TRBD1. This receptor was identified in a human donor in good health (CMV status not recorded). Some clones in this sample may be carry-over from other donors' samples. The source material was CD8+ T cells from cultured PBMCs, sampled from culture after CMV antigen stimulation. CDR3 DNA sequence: TGTGCCAGCAGCAGAACCTGGACAGGAGCGAATGAAAAACTGTTTTTT. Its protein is CASSRTWTGANEKLFF.